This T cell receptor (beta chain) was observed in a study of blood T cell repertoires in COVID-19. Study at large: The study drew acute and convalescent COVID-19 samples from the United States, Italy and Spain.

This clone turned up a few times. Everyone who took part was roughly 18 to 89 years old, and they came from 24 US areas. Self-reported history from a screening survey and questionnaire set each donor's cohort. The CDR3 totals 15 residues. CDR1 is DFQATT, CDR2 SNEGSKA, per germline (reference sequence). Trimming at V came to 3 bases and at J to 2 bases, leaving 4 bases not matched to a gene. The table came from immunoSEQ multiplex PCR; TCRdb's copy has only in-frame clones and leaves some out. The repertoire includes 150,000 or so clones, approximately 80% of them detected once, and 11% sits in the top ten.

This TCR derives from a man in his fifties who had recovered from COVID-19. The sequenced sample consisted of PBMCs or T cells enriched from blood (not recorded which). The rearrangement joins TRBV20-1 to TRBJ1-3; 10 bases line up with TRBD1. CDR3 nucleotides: TGCAGTGCTAGTTCGGGGACAGGGGCTGGAAACACCATATATTTT. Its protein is CSASSGTGAGNTIYF.